This TCR beta chain stems from a study of control samples from healthy donors and cancer patients. Using immunoSEQ multiplex PCR, the repertoire was profiled, and TCRdb retains in-frame clones only, with some absent. The profile shows 84,000 or so clones, roughly nine tenths of them singletons. This clone has a single count. The CDR3 sequence is 15 residues long. V gave up 3 bases and J gave up 3 bases, with 14 bases separating them. The germline CDR1 and CDR2 sequences are MNHEY and SVGAGI. This receptor was obtained from a man aged 50 to 60 in good health. The sequenced material came from blood. The chain employs TRBV6-5 and TRBJ1-1; D remains unclear. CDR3 nucleotides: TGTGCCAGCAGTTATCGCATGGTATCGGACACTGAAGCTTTCTTT. The encoded protein is CASSYRMVSDTEAFF.